These 6 T cell receptor beta chains were sequenced from one sample in a study of T cells in Graves' hyperthyroidism and ophthalmopathy. Amplification of TCR beta CDR3 regions used RNA as the template. A set of HTBI primers served as the primers for a first-round RT-PCR of the TCR CDR3. MiXCR, run by TCRdb on the multiplex PCR reads, gives a single entry per CDR3 protein. This table has hundreds of thousands of distinct CDR3 sequences, 45% appearing once. Sequenced: peripheral blood or thyroid tissue (not recorded which). These receptor sequences come from an adult man with Graves' disease, either hyperthyroidism or ophthalmopathy (not recorded which).

The V call is TRBV29-1, the J call TRBJ2-2, with D possibly TRBD2 on 6 matching bases. Germline-derived CDR1 and CDR2 are SQVTM and ANQGSEA. Trimming removed 8 bases at V and 6 bases at J, with 13 bases between. The CDR3 loop spans 12 amino acids. The CDR3 DNA reads TGCAGCTTGGCTGGAGGGGCCGGGGAGCTGTTTTTT. This encodes CSLAGGAGELFF.

The chain carries TRBV29-1 and TRBJ1-1; D is possibly TRBD1 (5 bases). Per germline, CDR1 SQVTM and CDR2 ANQGSEA. Trimming stripped 7 bases from V and 1 base from J, with 10 bases between. The CDR3 has 12 residues. As DNA, the CDR3 is TGCAGCGCCGACGGGGCGAACACTGAAGCTTTCTTT. Translated: CSADGANTEAFF.

In this sample, this clonotype turned up a few times. The V gene is TRBV15, the J gene TRBJ2-6; no definite D call. Trimming shortened V by 0 bases and J by 2 bases, and 8 bases separated the two germline ends. Germline assignment: CDR1 LNHNV and CDR2 YYDKDF (reference sequence). There are 16 residues in the CDR3. CDR3 coding DNA: TGTGCCACCAGCAGAGATCGCGTGACTGGGGCCAACGTCCTGACTTTC. This encodes CATSRDRVTGANVLTF.

J is TRBJ1-1 and V is TRBV29-1, with TRBD1 matching over 10 bases. CDR3 length: 13 residues. Trimming at V came to 7 bases and at J to 4 bases, leaving 6 bases not matched to a gene. Looked up from germline, CDR1 is SQVTM and CDR2 is ANQGSEA. The CDR3 region has the DNA TGCAGCGCCGGAGGACAGGGGGGCACTGAAGCTTTCTTT. This encodes CSAGGQGGTEAFF.

This clonotype was counted a single time. The V gene is TRBV25-1, the J gene TRBJ1-2; possibly TRBD1 for D (5 bases). The CDR3 has 12 amino acids. V dropped 6 bases and J dropped 8 bases, with 13 bases sitting between them. Germline CDR1 and CDR2: MGHDK and SYGVNS. For the CDR3, the DNA is TGTGCCAGCAGCGTCCCCGGGGACGGCTACACCTTC. Residues: CASSVPGDGYTF.

In regard to this clonotype: A clone one base away is much larger, so this may be a read error. The chain employs TRBV7-8 and TRBJ2-6; a possible D gene is TRBD1 (5 bases). Germline assignment: CDR1 SGHVS and CDR2 FQNEAQ. This CDR3 has 17 amino acids. The chain's CDR3 is CASEHWHRASGANVPTF. DNA for the CDR3: TGTGCCAGCGAACATTGGCACAGAGCCTCTGGGGCCAACGTCCCGACTTTC. The full variable domain, in which reference TRBV7-8 and TRBJ2-6 provide the parts outside the CDR3, is GAGVSQSPRYKVAKRGQDVALRCDPISGHVSLFWYQQALGQGPEFLTYFQNEAQLDKSGLPSDRFFAERPEGSVSTLKIQRTQQEDSAVYLCASEHWHRASGANVPTFGAGSRLTVL.